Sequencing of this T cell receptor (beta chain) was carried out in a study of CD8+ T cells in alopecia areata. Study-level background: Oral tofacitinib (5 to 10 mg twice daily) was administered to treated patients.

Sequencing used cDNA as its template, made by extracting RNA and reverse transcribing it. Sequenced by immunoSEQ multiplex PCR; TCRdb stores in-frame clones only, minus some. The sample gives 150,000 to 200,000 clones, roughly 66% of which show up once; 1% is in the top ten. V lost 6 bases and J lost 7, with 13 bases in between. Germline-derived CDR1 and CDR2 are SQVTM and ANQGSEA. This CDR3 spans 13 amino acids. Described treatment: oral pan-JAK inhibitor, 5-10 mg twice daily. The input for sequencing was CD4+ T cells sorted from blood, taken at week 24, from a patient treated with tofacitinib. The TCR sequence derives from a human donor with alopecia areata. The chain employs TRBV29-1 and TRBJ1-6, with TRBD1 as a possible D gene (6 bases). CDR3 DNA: TGCAGCGTCTTCGTGGGGGCGAATTCACCCCTCCACTTT. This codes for CSVFVGANSPLHF.